This T cell receptor beta chain came from a study of cytotoxic CD8 clonotypes in ibrutinib-treated CLL. Generated by immunoSEQ multiplex PCR, the TCRdb table keeps only in-frame clones and is missing some. The table lists about 160,000 clones, nearly 90% of them singletons. A few counts support this clone. The source was PBMCs, collected at disease progression, from a patient treated with ibrutinib. This clonotype originated in a human donor with chronic lymphocytic leukemia.

The CDR3 region has the DNA TGTGCCTGGAGTGTACTGAACACTGAAGCTTTCTTT. Its translation is CAWSVLNTEAFF. J is TRBJ1-1 and V is TRBV30; D unclear. The germline CDR1 and CDR2 sequences are GTSNPN and SVGIG (reference sequence). Deletions cut 0 bases from V and 0 bases from J, with 2 bases between. CDR3 length: 12 amino acids.